A single T cell receptor (beta chain) is shown here with its context. Its antigen is as yet unknown. This sample is part of a study of cytomegalovirus exposure and HLA in healthy donors. Study-level results: An ancestry cluster, one associated with Asian ancestry, reportedly showed fewer N-insertions than the approximately 650-donor mean in a later analysis.

V trimming: 4 bases; J trimming: 5 bases; junction bases outside the gene matches: 8. The germline CDR1 and CDR2 sequences are MGHRA and YSYEKL. This CDR3 is built from 16 residues. Unrecorded immune exposure was likely among donors, who were nominally healthy when sampled. PCR used 60 Vbeta primers and 13 Jbeta primers. Method: immunoSEQ multiplex PCR; TCRdb's copy keeps in-frame clones and lacks some. Of approximately 120,000 clones in the sample, 69% were seen once. The chain has TRBV4-1 and TRBJ1-6; 7 bases align to TRBD1. The clonotype comes from a woman aged 65 to 85 in good health and CMV-seropositive. Sequencing was carried out using PBMCs. The CDR3 sequence: CASSPMGQFDNSPLHF. CDR3 coding DNA: TGCGCCAGCAGCCCAATGGGACAGTTCGATAATTCACCCCTCCACTTT.